The 17 T cell receptor beta chains reported below all come from one sample, sequenced in a study of lymphopenia after photon versus proton radiotherapy. Clones were sequenced by immunoSEQ multiplex PCR, and TCRdb holds only the in-frame ones, with some missing. The sample holds 50,000 to 65,000 clones; roughly 87% are singletons and the top ten take roughly 13%. Sequencing used peripheral blood, obtained from a patient treated with proton-based radiotherapy. The source of these receptors is a man aged 80 or over with esophageal cancer.

The chain is built from TRBV7-9 and TRBJ1-2; D unresolved. The germline V gene has CDR1 SEHNR and CDR2 FQNEAQ (reference sequence). The CDR3 totals 14 residues. The ends were cut back, 7 bases at V and 7 bases at J, with 19 bases in the middle. The CDR3 DNA reads as TGTGCCAGCAACTACTGGGAGGGTGAGCGTGGCTACACCTTC. Translation gives CASNYWEGERGYTF.

The rearrangement links TRBV5-5 to TRBJ2-3; D gene unclear. The V and J ends lost 6 bases and 3 bases respectively, with 8 bases between them. The length of the CDR3 is 12 residues. The V gene's germline CDR1 is SGHKS and CDR2 YYEKEE (reference sequence). CDR3 in amino acids: CASNLGTDTQYF. In nucleotides, the CDR3 is TGTGCCAGCAACCTTGGTACAGATACGCAGTATTTT.

This sequence joins TRBV23-1 and TRBJ1-5, with TRBD1 as a possible D gene (5 bases). TRBV23-1 is treated as an ORF (open reading frame) with a function not yet certain. This CDR3 has 16 amino acids. V was shortened by 4 bases and J by 6 bases, with 19 bases between the two germline ends. CDR3 region: CASSRFRGRVGQPQHF. CDR3 sequence (DNA): TGCGCCAGCAGTCGGTTCCGGGGACGGGTGGGTCAGCCCCAGCATTTT.

The V call is TRBV15, the J call TRBJ1-2; 9 bases align to TRBD1. V was clipped by 4 bases and J by 8 bases; unmatched bases: 5. The germline gives CDR1 LNHNV, CDR2 YYDKDF (reference sequence). This CDR3 has 13 amino acids. In DNA form, the CDR3 reads TGTGCCACCAGCACCCGGACAGGGGTCGGCTACACCTTC. Translated: CATSTRTGVGYTF.

This clone was recorded once. One junction end does not reproduce the germline sequence, and a read error may be involved. The rearrangement uses TRBV6-5 and TRBJ2-7; the D gene is possibly TRBD2 (6 bases). Germline V lookup: CDR1 MNHEY, CDR2 SVGAGI. The CDR3 totals 13 residues. CDR3 amino acids: CASSYLGGGEQYF. For the CDR3, the DNA is TGTGCCAGCAGCTACTTGGGAGGTGGCGAGCAGTACTTC.

The chain uses TRBV29-1 and TRBJ2-1; TRBD2 matches at 10 bases. The CDR3 has 13 amino acids. CDR1 SQVTM and CDR2 ANQGSEA come from the germline V gene. Losses at the gene ends were 7 bases for V and 12 bases for J; bases not matched to a gene: 12. CDR3 loop: CSATSGTQGRQFF. In DNA, the CDR3 is TGCAGCGCAACTAGCGGGACCCAGGGTAGGCAGTTCTTC.

V and J are TRBV7-1 and TRBJ1-2; D may be TRBD1 (5 bases). TRBV7-1 is flagged as an ORF with uncertain function. The CDR3 loop spans 14 amino acids. V was cut by 2 bases and J by 4 bases, with 11 bases left in between. The CDR3 DNA follows: TGTGCCAGCAGCTCAACAGGCGCACCCTATGGCTACACCTTC. As protein: CASSSTGAPYGYTF.

The chain recombines TRBV25-1 with TRBJ1-1; D unclear. Germline V gene sequence: CDR1 MGHDK, CDR2 SYGVNS. Trimming left V 8 bases short and J 3 bases short, with 19 bases between. This CDR3 contains 15 residues. The CDR3 here is CASGPPAGMDTEAFF. CDR3 sequence (DNA): TGTGCCAGCGGCCCCCCGGCGGGCATGGACACTGAAGCTTTCTTT.

CDR3 protein: CASSLLEFEQYF. CDR3 nucleotide sequence: TGTGCCAGCAGCTTACTAGAGTTCGAGCAGTACTTC. V and J are TRBV28 and TRBJ2-7; possible D gene TRBD2, 5 bases. Trimming stripped 6 bases from V and 6 bases from J, with 12 bases between. The CDR3 contains 12 residues. CDR1 and CDR2 (germline): MDHEN, SYDVKM.

This clone was detected only once. The V gene is TRBV18, the J gene TRBJ1-1, with TRBD1 matching over 8 bases. V lost 3 bases and J lost 6; bases outside the gene matches: 9. The length of the CDR3 is 15 residues. The germline V gene encodes CDR1 KGHSH and CDR2 LQKENI. The CDR3 is CASSPPGGRYPEAFF. CDR3 sequence (DNA): TGTGCCAGCTCACCTCCAGGGGGCAGGTACCCTGAAGCTTTCTTT.

This chain links TRBV2 with TRBJ1-6, with D maybe TRBD1 (5 bases). Trimming took 4 bases from V and 4 from J, leaving 14 bases between them. The CDR3 loop spans 16 amino acids. CDR1 and CDR2 (germline): SNHLY, FYNNEI. CDR3 coding DNA: TGTGCCAGCAGTGCCCCCATGGGGGATTATAATTCACCCCTCCACTTT. This translates into CASSAPMGDYNSPLHF.

The chain is built from TRBV19 and TRBJ2-5, with 7 bases aligning to TRBD2. Germline trimming cut 5 bases from V and 5 bases from J; bases unmatched to any gene: 14. Germline lookup yields CDR1 LNHDA and CDR2 SQIVND (reference sequence). CDR3 length equals 16 residues. The CDR3 reads CASSPTTGLRGETQYF. The CDR3 nucleotides are TGTGCCAGTAGTCCAACCACGGGACTGCGGGGGGAGACCCAGTACTTC.

This clone was seen only a few times. V and J are TRBV5-8 and TRBJ1-2; the match to TRBD1 covers 9 bases. Trimming cost V 2 bases and J 3 bases; bases outside gene matches: 5. CDR3 length equals 15 residues. Per the germline V gene, CDR1 is SGHTS and CDR2 is YDEGEE. CDR3 region: CASSFGTGWYYGYTF. Here the CDR3 DNA reads TGTGCCAGCAGCTTCGGGACAGGGTGGTACTATGGCTACACCTTC.

The rearrangement joins TRBV7-2 to TRBJ2-1; D is unresolved. The CDR3 spans 14 residues. Germline V gene sequence: CDR1 SGHTA, CDR2 FQGNSA. V lost 2 bases to trimming and J lost 7 bases, with 12 bases between them. The CDR3 bases are TGTGCCAGCAGCTTAAACCCCGCAGGAAATGAGCAGTTCTTC. This encodes CASSLNPAGNEQFF.

The gene calls are TRBV5-4 and TRBJ1-2; D is uncertain. V shed 1 base and J shed 4 bases, with 8 bases lying between them. This CDR3 spans 13 amino acids. The V gene's germline CDR1 is SGHNT and CDR2 YYREEE (reference sequence). The CDR3 reads CASSLIFSYGYTF. The DNA for the CDR3 is TGTGCCAGCAGCTTGATATTCAGCTATGGCTACACCTTC.

The genes are TRBV19 and TRBJ2-4; D may be TRBD2 (6 bases). The germline V and J ends were trimmed by 4 bases and 4 bases, with 11 bases remaining between them. CDR1 and CDR2 from the germline V gene are LNHDA and SQIVND (reference sequence). The length of the CDR3 is 14 residues. The CDR3 sequence is CASSNPGEKNIQYF. The CDR3 bases are TGTGCCAGTAGTAACCCGGGGGAAAAAAACATTCAGTACTTC.

CDR3 nucleotide sequence: TGTGCCAGCAGCCGAGGGGGGACGCGGGAAGTAGGAGAAGCTTTCTTT. This encodes CASSRGGTREVGEAFF. This chain links TRBV9 with TRBJ1-1; a possible D gene is TRBD1 (6 bases). This CDR3 has 16 residues. Germline CDR1 reads SGDLS; CDR2 reads YYNGEE. V was pared by 4 bases and J by 8 bases, with 24 bases between.